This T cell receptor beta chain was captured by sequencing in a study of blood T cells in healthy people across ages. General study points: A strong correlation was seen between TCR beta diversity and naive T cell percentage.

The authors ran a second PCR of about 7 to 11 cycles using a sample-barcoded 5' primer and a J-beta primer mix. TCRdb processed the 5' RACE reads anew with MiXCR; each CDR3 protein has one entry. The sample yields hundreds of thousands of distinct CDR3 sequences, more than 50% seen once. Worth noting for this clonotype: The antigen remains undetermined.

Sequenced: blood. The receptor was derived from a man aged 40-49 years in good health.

This CDR3 reads CASSESTELYNEQFF. CDR3 coding DNA: TGCGCCAGCAGTGAGTCGACCGAACTCTACAATGAGCAGTTCTTC. The chain recombines TRBV10-1 with TRBJ2-1; D is undetermined. Germline V gene sequence: CDR1 WNHNN, CDR2 SYGVQD (reference sequence). V lost 0 bases and J lost 3, with 9 bases in between. The CDR3 length is 15 residues.